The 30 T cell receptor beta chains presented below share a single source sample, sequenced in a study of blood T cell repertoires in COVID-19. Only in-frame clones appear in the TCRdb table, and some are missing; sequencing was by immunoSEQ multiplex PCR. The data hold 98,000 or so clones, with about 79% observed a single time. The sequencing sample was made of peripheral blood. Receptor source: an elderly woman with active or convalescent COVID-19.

CDR3 in DNA: TGTGCCAGCTCACCCCCTAGGACTAGCGGGGAGACCCAGTACTTC. Translating gives CASSPPRTSGETQYF. V usage is TRBV18 and J usage is TRBJ2-5, with TRBD2 matching over 11 bases. Germline V gene sequence: CDR1 KGHSH, CDR2 LQKENI. The CDR3 has 15 residues. V lost 3 bases and J lost 5; bases outside the gene matches: 5.

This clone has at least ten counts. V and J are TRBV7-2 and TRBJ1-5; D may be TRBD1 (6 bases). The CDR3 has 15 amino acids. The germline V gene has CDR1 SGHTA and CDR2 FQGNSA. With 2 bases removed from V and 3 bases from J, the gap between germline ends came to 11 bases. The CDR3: CASSLYAGDNQPQHF. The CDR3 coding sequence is TGTGCCAGCAGCTTATACGCAGGGGACAATCAGCCCCAGCATTTT.

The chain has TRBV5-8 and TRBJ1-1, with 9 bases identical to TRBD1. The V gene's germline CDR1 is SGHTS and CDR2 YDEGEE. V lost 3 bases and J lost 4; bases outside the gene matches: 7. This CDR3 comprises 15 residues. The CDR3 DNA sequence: TGTGCCAGCAGCTCCGGGACAGGGCGGGGCACTGAAGCTTTCTTT. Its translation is CASSSGTGRGTEAFF.

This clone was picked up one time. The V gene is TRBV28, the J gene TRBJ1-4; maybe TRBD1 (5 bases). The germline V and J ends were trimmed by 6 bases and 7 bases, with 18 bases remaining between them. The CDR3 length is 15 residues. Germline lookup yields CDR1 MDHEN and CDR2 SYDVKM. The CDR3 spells CASSSPSGGGEKLFF. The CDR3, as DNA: TGTGCCAGCAGCTCGCCTTCTGGGGGGGGTGAAAAACTGTTTTTT.

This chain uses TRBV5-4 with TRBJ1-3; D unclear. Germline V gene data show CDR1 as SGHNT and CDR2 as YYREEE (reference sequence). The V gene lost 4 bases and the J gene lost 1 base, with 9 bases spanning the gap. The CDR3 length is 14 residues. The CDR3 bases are TGTGCCAGCAGCCCATCGGGTTCTGGAAACACCATATATTTT. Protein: CASSPSGSGNTIYF.

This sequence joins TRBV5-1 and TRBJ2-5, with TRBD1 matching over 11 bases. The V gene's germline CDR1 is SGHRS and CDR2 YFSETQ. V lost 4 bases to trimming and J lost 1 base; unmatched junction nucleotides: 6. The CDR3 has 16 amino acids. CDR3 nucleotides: TGCGCCAGCAGCCCGATGGGGACAGGGGGCCAAGAGACCCAGTACTTC. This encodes CASSPMGTGGQETQYF.

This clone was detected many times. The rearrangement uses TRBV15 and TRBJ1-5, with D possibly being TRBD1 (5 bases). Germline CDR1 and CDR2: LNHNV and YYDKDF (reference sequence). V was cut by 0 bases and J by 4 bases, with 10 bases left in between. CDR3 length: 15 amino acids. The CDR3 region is CATSRETGTNQPQHF. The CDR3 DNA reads TGTGCCACCAGCAGAGAGACTGGGACTAATCAGCCCCAGCATTTT.

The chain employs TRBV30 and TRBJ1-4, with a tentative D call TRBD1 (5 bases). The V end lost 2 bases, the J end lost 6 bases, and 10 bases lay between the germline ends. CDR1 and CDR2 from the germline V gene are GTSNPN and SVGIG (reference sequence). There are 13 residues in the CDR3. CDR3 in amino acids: CAWSSGVYEKLFF. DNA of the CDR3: TGTGCCTGGAGTTCGGGGGTATATGAAAAACTGTTTTTT.

The CDR3, as DNA: TGTGCCACCAGTGATGGTAGCCGGAGGGAAGCTTTCTTT. Its protein product is CATSDGSRREAFF. This chain connects TRBV24-1 to TRBJ1-1; no clear D gene. The CDR3 is 13 amino acids. In germline, CDR1 is KGHDR, CDR2 SFDVKD. With 3 bases removed from V and 8 bases from J, the gap between germline ends came to 12 bases.

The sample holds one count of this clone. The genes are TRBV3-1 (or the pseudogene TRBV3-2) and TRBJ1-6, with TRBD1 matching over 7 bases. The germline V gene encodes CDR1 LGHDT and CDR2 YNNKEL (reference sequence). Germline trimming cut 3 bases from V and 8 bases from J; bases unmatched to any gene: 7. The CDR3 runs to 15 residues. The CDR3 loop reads CASSQQTGLDSPLHF. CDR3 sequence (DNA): TGTGCCAGCAGCCAGCAGACAGGGTTGGATTCACCCCTCCACTTT.

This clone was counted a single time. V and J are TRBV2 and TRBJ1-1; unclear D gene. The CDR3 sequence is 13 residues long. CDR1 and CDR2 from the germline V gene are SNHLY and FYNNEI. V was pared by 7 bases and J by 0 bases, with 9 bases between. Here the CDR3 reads CASNKQLNTEAFF. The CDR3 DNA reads TGTGCCAGCAATAAACAGTTGAACACTGAAGCTTTCTTT.

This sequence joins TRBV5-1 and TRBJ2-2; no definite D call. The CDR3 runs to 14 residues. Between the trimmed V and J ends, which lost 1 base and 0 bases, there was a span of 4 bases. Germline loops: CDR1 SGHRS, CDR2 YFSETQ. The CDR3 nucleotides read TGCGCCAGCAGCTTGCTCCCGAACACCGGGGAGCTGTTTTTT. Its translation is CASSLLPNTGELFF.

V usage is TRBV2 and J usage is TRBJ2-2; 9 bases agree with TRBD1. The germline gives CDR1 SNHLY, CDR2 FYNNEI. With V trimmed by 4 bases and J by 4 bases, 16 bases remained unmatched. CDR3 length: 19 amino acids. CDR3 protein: CASSVPGQGRSVSTGELFF. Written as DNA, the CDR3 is TGTGCCAGCAGTGTCCCGGGACAGGGAAGGAGCGTATCCACCGGGGAGCTGTTTTTT.

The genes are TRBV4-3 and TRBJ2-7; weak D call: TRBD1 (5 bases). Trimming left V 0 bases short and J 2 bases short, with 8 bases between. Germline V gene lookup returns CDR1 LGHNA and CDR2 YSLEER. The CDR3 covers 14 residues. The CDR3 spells CASSQDPGPYEQYF. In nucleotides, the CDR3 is TGCGCCAGCAGCCAAGATCCAGGGCCCTACGAGCAGTACTTC.

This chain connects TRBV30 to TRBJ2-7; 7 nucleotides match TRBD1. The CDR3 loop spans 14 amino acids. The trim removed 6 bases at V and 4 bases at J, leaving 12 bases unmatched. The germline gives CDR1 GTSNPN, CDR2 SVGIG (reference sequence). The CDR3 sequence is CACARTTGRYEQYF. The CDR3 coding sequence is TGTGCCTGCGCCCGGACGACAGGGAGATACGAGCAGTACTTC. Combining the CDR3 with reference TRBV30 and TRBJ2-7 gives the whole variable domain SQTIHQWPATLVQPVGSPLSLECTVEGTSNPNLYWYRQAAGRGLQLLFYSVGIGQISSEVPQNLSASRPQDRQFILSSKKLLLSDSGFYLCACARTTGRYEQYFGPGTRLTVT.

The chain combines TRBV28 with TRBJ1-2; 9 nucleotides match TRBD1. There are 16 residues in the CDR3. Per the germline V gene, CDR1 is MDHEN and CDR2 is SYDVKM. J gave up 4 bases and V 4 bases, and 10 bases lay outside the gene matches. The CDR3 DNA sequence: TGTGCCAGCAGTTACGCCGGAACAGGGGGCTCCTATGGCTACACCTTC. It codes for CASSYAGTGGSYGYTF.

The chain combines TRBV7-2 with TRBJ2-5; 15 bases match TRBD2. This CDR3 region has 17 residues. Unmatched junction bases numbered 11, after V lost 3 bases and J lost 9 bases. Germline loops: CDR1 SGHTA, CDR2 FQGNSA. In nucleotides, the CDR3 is TGTGCCAGCAGCTTTGGGACTAGCGGGAGGTTAGGGTTGGCCCAGTACTTC. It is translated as CASSFGTSGRLGLAQYF.

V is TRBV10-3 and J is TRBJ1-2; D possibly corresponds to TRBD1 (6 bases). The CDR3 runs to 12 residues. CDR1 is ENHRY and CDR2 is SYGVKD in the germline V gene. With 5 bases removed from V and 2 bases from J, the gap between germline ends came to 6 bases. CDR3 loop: CAISQGNYGYTF. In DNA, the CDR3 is TGTGCCATCAGTCAGGGGAACTATGGCTACACCTTC.

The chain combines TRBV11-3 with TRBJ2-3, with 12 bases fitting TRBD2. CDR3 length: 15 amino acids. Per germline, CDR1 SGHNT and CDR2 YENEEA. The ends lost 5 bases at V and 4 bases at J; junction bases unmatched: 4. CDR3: CASSQLAGGADTQYF. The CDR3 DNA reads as TGTGCCAGCAGCCAACTAGCGGGGGGCGCAGATACGCAGTATTTT.

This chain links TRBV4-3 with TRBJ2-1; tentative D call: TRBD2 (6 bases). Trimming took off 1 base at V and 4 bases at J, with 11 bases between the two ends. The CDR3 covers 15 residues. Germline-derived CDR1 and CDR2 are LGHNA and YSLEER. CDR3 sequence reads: CASSQGYREYNEQFF. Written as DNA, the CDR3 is TGCGCCAGCAGCCAAGGGTACCGGGAGTACAATGAGCAGTTCTTC.

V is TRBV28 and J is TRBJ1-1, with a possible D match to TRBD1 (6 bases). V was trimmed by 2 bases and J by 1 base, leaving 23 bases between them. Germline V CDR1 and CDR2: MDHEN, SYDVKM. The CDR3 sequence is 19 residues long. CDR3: CASSLKGDGGAPKNTEAFF. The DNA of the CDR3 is TGTGCCAGCAGTTTAAAAGGAGATGGGGGGGCCCCTAAGAACACTGAAGCTTTCTTT.

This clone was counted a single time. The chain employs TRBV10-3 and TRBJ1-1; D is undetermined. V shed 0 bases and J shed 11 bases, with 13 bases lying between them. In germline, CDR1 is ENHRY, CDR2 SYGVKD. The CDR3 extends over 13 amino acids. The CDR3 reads CAISESLTSGAFF. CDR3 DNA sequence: TGTGCCATCAGTGAGTCTCTGACATCTGGGGCTTTCTTT.

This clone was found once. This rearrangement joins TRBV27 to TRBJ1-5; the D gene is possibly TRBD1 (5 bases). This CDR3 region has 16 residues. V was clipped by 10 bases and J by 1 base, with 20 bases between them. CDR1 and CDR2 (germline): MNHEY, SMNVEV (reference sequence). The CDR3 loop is CATARSGSWSNQPQHF. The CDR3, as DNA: TGTGCCACCGCTAGGTCAGGGTCTTGGAGCAATCAGCCCCAGCATTTT.

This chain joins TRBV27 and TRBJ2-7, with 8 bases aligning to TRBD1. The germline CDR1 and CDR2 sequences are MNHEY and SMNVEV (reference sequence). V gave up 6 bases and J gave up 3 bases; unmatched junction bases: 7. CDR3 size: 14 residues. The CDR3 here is CASRRQGSFYEQYF. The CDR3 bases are TGTGCCAGCAGGAGACAGGGGAGCTTCTACGAGCAGTACTTC.

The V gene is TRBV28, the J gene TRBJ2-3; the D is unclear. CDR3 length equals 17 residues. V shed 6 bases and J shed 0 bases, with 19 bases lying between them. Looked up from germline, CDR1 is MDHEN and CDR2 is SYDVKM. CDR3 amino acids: CASSSFGWASSTDTQYF. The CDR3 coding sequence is TGTGCCAGCAGCTCCTTCGGCTGGGCTTCTAGCACAGATACGCAGTATTTT.

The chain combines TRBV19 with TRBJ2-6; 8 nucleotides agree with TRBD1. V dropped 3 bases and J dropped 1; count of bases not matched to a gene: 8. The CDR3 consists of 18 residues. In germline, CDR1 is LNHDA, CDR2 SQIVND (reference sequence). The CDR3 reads CASSISDRVYSGANVLTF. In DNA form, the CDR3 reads TGTGCCAGTAGTATCTCGGACAGGGTTTATTCTGGGGCCAACGTCCTGACTTTC.

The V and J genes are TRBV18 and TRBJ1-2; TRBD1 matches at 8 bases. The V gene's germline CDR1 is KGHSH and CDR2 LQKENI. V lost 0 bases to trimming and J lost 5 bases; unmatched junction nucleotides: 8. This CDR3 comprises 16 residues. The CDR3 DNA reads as TGTGCCAGCTCACCACCTATCGGACAGGGCCCTTATGGCTACACCTTC. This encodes CASSPPIGQGPYGYTF.

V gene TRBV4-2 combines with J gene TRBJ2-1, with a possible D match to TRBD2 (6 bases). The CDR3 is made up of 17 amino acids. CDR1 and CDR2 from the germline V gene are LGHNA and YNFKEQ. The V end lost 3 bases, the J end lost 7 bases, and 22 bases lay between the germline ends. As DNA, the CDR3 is TGTGCCAGCAGCCAGGGAAGTAGCGGCCCCGACTCAAATGAGCAGTTCTTC. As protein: CASSQGSSGPDSNEQFF.

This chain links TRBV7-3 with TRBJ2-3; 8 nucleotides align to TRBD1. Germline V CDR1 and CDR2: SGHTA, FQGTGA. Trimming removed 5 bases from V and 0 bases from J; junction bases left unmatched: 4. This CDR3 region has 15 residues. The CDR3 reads CASSARQGSTDTQYF. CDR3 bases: TGTGCCAGCAGCGCAAGACAGGGGAGCACAGATACGCAGTATTTT.

The chain's CDR3 is CASSLNQPQHF. CDR3 sequence (DNA): TGTGCCAGCAGCCTTAATCAGCCCCAGCATTTT. The V gene is TRBV28, the J gene TRBJ1-5; D uncertain. The CDR3 runs 11 residues. Trimming pared 6 bases from V and 4 bases from J, leaving 4 bases between. Germline CDR1 is MDHEN and CDR2 is SYDVKM.